This TCR beta chain originates from a study of graft-versus-host responses after intestinal transplantation. Produced via immunoSEQ multiplex PCR; TCRdb's table is partial and in-frame only. This table holds more than 40,000 clones, roughly 95% found once. Of note for this clone: Its antigen is unknown.

V gave up 5 bases and J gave up 10 bases, with 14 bases separating them. CDR3 length: 12 residues. The germline CDR1 and CDR2 sequences are SGHAT and FQNNGV. This sequence originates from a human donor who was the organ donor for an intestinal transplant. This sample comprised unstimulated CD8+ T cells sorted from spleen or lymph node cells, obtained before transplant. V usage is TRBV11-2 and J usage is TRBJ1-1; D not certain. CDR3 in DNA: TGTGCCAGCAGCCCGGCCAAGAAGGGAGCTTTCTTT. This codes for CASSPAKKGAFF.